Each of the 2 T cell receptor beta chains below was sequenced from the same sample in a study of patients and donors after allogeneic stem cell transplantation. TCRdb processed the RT-PCR reads anew with MiXCR; each CDR3 protein has one entry. The profile shows roughly 250,000 distinct CDR3 sequences, roughly 15% of them singletons. The sample consisted of blood, either unsorted or a sorted T cell fraction (not recorded which). The receptors derive from a human donor who was either an allogeneic HSCT recipient or a stem cell or donor lymphocyte infusion donor (not recorded which). It is not recorded whose cells these are; they may come from a transplant donor.

The DNA of the CDR3 is TGTGCCAGCAGAGAGGGCTGGGGAGAGACCCAGTACTTC. This codes for CASREGWGETQYF. This chain connects TRBV6-6 to TRBJ2-5; a weak D match, TRBD2 (5 bases). V was cut by 6 bases and J by 4 bases, with 12 bases left in between. CDR3 length equals 13 residues. The germline CDR1 and CDR2 sequences are MNHNY and SVGAGI (reference sequence).

The J gene is TRBJ1-3, the V gene TRBV4-3; no clear D. V was pared by 5 bases and J by 1 base, with 12 bases between. This CDR3 comprises 15 residues. Germline V gene sequence: CDR1 LGHNA, CDR2 YSLEER. CDR3 sequence reads: CASSESRLSGNTIYF. CDR3 DNA sequence: TGCGCCAGCAGCGAATCTCGATTGTCTGGAAACACCATATATTTT.